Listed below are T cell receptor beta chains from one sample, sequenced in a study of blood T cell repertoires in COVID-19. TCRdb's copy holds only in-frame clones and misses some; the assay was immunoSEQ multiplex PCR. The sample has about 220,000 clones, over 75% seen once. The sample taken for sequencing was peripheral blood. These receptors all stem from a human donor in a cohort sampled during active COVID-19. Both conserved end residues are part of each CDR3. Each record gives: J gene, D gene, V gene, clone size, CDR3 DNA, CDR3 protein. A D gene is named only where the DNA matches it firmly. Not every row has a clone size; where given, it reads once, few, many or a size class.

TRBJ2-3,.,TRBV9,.,TGTGCCAGCAGCGTCGACTGGAGCACAGATACGCAGTATTTT,CASSVDWSTDTQYF
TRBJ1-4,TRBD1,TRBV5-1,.,TGCGCCAGCAGACCAGGGGGCGCAGATGAAAAACTGTTTTTT,CASRPGGADEKLFF
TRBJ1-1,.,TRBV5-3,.,TGTGCCAGAAGCGGCAGGGGCTTCGGCACTGAAGCTTTCTTT,CARSGRGFGTEAFF
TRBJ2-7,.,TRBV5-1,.,TGCGCCAGCAGCCGCCCAACAGGAGCTAACTACGAGCAGTACTTC,CASSRPTGANYEQYF
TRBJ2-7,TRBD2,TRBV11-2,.,TGTGCCAGCAGCTCTATAGCGGGGACGGTCGGGCAGTACTTC,CASSSIAGTVGQYF
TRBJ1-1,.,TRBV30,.,TGTGCCTGGAGGACCCTTCCTTCAACAGGGTACACTGAAGCTTTCTTT,CAWRTLPSTGYTEAFF
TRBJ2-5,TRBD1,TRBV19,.,TGTGCCAGTAGTACCGGGACAGGGAGGCAAGAGACCCAGTACTTC,CASSTGTGRQETQYF
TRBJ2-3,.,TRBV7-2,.,TGTGCCAGCAGCTTAGCGGCGGTCCGCACAGATACGCAGTATTTT,CASSLAAVRTDTQYF
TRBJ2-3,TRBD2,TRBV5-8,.,TGTGCCAGCAGCTCCTCGCGGGGGTCTTTCCACACAGATACGCAGTATTTT,CASSSSRGSFHTDTQYF
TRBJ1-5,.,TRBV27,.,TGTGCCAGCACCCCGTTCAGGGGTCATCAGCCCCAGCATTTT,CASTPFRGHQPQHF
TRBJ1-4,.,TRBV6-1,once,TGTGCCAGCAGTGATCCCGTATTGCGGGAAAAACTGTTTTTT,CASSDPVLREKLFF
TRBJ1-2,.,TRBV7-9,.,TGTGCCAGCAGCTTAGAAGACAGCTATGGCTACACCTTC,CASSLEDSYGYTF
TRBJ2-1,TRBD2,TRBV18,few,TGTGCCAGCTCACCAGCACTGGCGGGAGGGGACAATGAGCAGTTCTTC,CASSPALAGGDNEQFF
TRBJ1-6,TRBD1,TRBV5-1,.,TGCGCCAGCAGCGCAACAGGGGGTTCACCCCTCCACTTT,CASSATGGSPLHF
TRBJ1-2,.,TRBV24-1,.,TGTGCCACCAGTGATCCGCAGGGATCCTCCGAAAATAACTATGGCTACACCTTC,CATSDPQGSSENNYGYTF
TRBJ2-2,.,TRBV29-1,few,TGCAGCGTTGCGGCAGGGGCGGGCGGGGAGCTGTTTTTT,CSVAAGAGGELFF
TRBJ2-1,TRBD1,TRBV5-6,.,TGTGCCAGCAGCTCCGGGGACAGGGGGCTGAATGAGCAGTTCTTC,CASSSGDRGLNEQFF
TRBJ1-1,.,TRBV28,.,TGTGCCAGCAGTGGTGGGGGGAGACGGACTGAAGCTTTCTTT,CASSGGGRRTEAFF
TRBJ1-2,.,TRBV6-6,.,TGTGCCAGCACCCTAACGGCTAACTATGGCTACACCTTC,CASTLTANYGYTF
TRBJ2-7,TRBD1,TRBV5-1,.,TGCGCCAGCAGGCCCGGGACAGGGCTTTACGAGCAGTACTTC,CASRPGTGLYEQYF
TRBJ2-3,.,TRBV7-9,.,TGTGCCAGCAGCCCCGGACGCAGCGGGAGCACAGATACGCAGTATTTT,CASSPGRSGSTDTQYF
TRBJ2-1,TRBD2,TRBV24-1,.,TGTGCCACCAGTTTAGCGGGAGAAACGTACCCTGAGCAGTTCTTC,CATSLAGETYPEQFF
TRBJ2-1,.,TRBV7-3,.,TGTGCCAGCAGCCCCCGCTCCTACAATGAGCAGTTCTTC,CASSPRSYNEQFF
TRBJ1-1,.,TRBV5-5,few,TGTGCCAGCACCACCGGGTGGACTGAAGCTTTCTTT,CASTTGWTEAFF
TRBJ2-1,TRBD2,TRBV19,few,TGTGCCAGTAGGGAGACTAGCGACCCCAATGAGCAGTTCTTC,CASRETSDPNEQFF
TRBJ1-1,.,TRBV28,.,TGTGCCAGCAGCCTCAGACAGACTGAAGCTTTCTTT,CASSLRQTEAFF
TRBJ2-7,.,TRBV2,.,TGTGCCAGCAGTGAAAAAACCCGGGGGGCTTACGAGCAGTACTTC,CASSEKTRGAYEQYF
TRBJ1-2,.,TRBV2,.,TGTGCCAGCAGTCCCCTCAGGGATAACTATGGCTACACCTTC,CASSPLRDNYGYTF
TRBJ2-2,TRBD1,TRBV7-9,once,TGTGCCAGCAGCTTGGGACAGATAGACACCGGGGAGCTGTTTTTT,CASSLGQIDTGELFF
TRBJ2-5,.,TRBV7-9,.,TGTGCCAGCAGCTTAGGAACAGCTCTGACCCAGTACTTC,CASSLGTALTQYF
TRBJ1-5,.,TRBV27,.,TGTGCCAGCAGTTTTCAGTACAATCAGCCCCAGCATTTT,CASSFQYNQPQHF
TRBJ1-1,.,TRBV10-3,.,TGTGCCATCAGTGGAACGGGGGGGGCGTTGACTGAAGCTTTCTTT,CAISGTGGALTEAFF
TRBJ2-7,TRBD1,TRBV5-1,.,TGCGCCAGCAGCCCAACCACCGGGACAGGGTTCAACGAGCAGTACTTC,CASSPTTGTGFNEQYF
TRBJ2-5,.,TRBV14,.,TGTGCCAGCAGCCAGGCCCTGCTCCAAGAGACCCAGTACTTC,CASSQALLQETQYF
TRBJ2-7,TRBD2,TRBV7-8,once,TGTGCCAGCAGCTTAGCGGGACTAGCAGACTCCTACGAGCAGTACTTC,CASSLAGLADSYEQYF
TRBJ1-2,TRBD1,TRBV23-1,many,TGCGCCAGCACTTTGGGACAGGGTAACTATGGCTACACCTTC,CASTLGQGNYGYTF
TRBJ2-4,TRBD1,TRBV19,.,TGTGCCAGTAGTCAGACAGGGTTGGGTACCAAAAACATTCAGTACTTC,CASSQTGLGTKNIQYF
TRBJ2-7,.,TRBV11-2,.,TGTGCCAGCAGCTTAGCAGCGTCCTACGAGCAGTACTTC,CASSLAASYEQYF
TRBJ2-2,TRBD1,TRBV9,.,TGTGCCAGCAGCCCTTGGACAGGGCCGAACACCGGGGAGCTGTTTTTT,CASSPWTGPNTGELFF
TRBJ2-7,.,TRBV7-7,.,TGTGCCAGCAGCCGAAACACAGGGTCCCACGAGCAGTACTTC,CASSRNTGSHEQYF